Listed below are T cell receptor beta chains from one sample, sequenced in a study of blood T cell repertoires in COVID-19. This table comes from immunoSEQ multiplex PCR, and its TCRdb copy is limited to in-frame clones, with some not included. The sample contains just under 300,000 clones, more than 75% of which appear only once. The sequenced sample was peripheral blood. All receptors derive from a man between 65 and 79 years old with acute or convalescent COVID-19. Each CDR3 is given with its conserved first and last residue. The D gene is left open where the match is weak. Rows may omit the clone size; those that give it use once, few, many or a size class.

NA TRBJ2-3 TRBV11-2 TRBD2 TGTGCCAGCAGCTTATTTGTGCGCGGACTAGGCAGCACAGATACGCAGTATTTT CASSLFVRGLGSTDTQYF
NA TRBJ2-3 TRBV30 NA TGTGCCTGGAGTGTTGATTTGGCCCGAAGCACAGATACGCAGTATTTT CAWSVDLARSTDTQYF
NA TRBJ1-3 TRBV18 NA TGTGCCAGCTCACCAGTTGTCGCGGGGTCCACCAACTCTGGAAACACCATATATTTT CASSPVVAGSTNSGNTIYF
once TRBJ1-1 TRBV5-4 NA TGTGCCAGCAGCTTGGGTCAGGAAACGAACACTGAAGCTTTCTTT CASSLGQETNTEAFF
NA TRBJ2-5 TRBV18 NA TGTGCCAGCTCACCAACTCTTCAAGAGACCCAGTACTTC CASSPTLQETQYF
NA TRBJ1-1 TRBV6-2/TRBV6-3 NA TGTGCCAGCAGTCTTGCGGGACGCCCGAACACTGAAGCTTTCTTT CASSLAGRPNTEAFF
NA TRBJ1-2 TRBV9 TRBD1 TGTGCCAGCAGCACCCAGGGGGCGCAGGGCTATGGCTACACCTTC CASSTQGAQGYGYTF
NA TRBJ1-5 TRBV7-2 TRBD1 TGTGCCAGCAGCTTGGGACAGGGAGATCAGCCCCAGCATTTT CASSLGQGDQPQHF
once TRBJ1-1 TRBV27 TRBD1 TGTGCCAGCAGCCGACCGGGACAGGGCACTGAAGCTTTCTTT CASSRPGQGTEAFF
NA TRBJ2-7 TRBV3-1/TRBV3-2 TRBD1 TGTGCCAGCAGCCATAAGGGACAGGGGGCCTACGAGCAGTACTTC CASSHKGQGAYEQYF
NA TRBJ2-3 TRBV5-6 TRBD2 TGTGCCAGCAGCTTTAGATACCGGGGGGGCACAGATACGCAGTATTTT CASSFRYRGGTDTQYF
once TRBJ1-1 TRBV3-1/TRBV3-2 NA TGTGCCAGCAGCCAAGCCTTGGGAGCCTCTGAAGCTTTCTTT CASSQALGASEAFF
NA TRBJ2-5 TRBV27 TRBD2 TGTGCCAGCAGTTTTCCACCTCTAGCGGGAGGGAATCAAGAGACCCAGTACTTC CASSFPPLAGGNQETQYF
NA TRBJ1-2 TRBV5-6 NA TGTGCCAGCACCATGGGGGGTCAGAACTATGGCTACACCTTC CASTMGGQNYGYTF
NA TRBJ1-5 TRBV18 TRBD1 TGTGCCAGCTCAGACGACAGGGGGCTGAGCAATCAGCCCCAGCATTTT CASSDDRGLSNQPQHF
NA TRBJ2-1 TRBV18 TRBD2 TGTGCCAGCTCAGGGACTAGCGACAATGAGCAGTTCTTC CASSGTSDNEQFF
NA TRBJ2-7 TRBV4-1 TRBD1 TGCGCCAGCAGCCCCGGGACAGGGATAACCTACGAGCAGTACTTC CASSPGTGITYEQYF
few TRBJ1-1 TRBV27 TRBD1 TGTGCCAGCAGGGCCAACAGGGGTGCGAACACTGAAGCTTTCTTT CASRANRGANTEAFF
NA TRBJ2-1 TRBV27 NA TGTGCCACACGACCCGGACAGCCGAACAATGAGCAGTTCTTC CATRPGQPNNEQFF
NA TRBJ2-7 TRBV10-2 TRBD1 TGCGCCAGCAGTGAGTCGGACAGGCGGTACGAGCAGTACTTC CASSESDRRYEQYF
NA TRBJ2-5 TRBV4-1 NA TGCGCCAGCAGCCAAGATGGCACAGCCGGAGGGGAGACCCAGTACTTC CASSQDGTAGGETQYF
NA TRBJ1-5 TRBV24-1 NA TGTGCCACCAGCGCCGGACAGTTCAATCAGCCCCAGCATTTT CATSAGQFNQPQHF
NA TRBJ1-3 TRBV28 TRBD1 TGTGCCAGCAGGCCAGGGGGATCTGGAAACACCATATATTTT CASRPGGSGNTIYF
NA TRBJ2-2 TRBV5-1 NA TGCGCCAGCAGCTTGGCCTACACCGGGGAGCTGTTTTTT CASSLAYTGELFF
NA TRBJ2-7 TRBV3-1/TRBV3-2 NA TGTGCCAGCAGCCAGGGACCCAGCGGGTACTCCTACGAGCAGTACTTC CASSQGPSGYSYEQYF
once TRBJ2-7 TRBV6-6 TRBD1 TGTGCCAGCAGCGGACAGGGGGGTTCCTACGAGCAGTACTTC CASSGQGGSYEQYF
NA TRBJ2-2 TRBV5-1 TRBD1 TGCGCCAGCAGCGGACAGGCGAACACCGGGGAGCTGTTTTTT CASSGQANTGELFF
NA TRBJ1-2 TRBV2 NA TGTGCCAGCAGTGAAACAGGGTATGGCTACACCTTC CASSETGYGYTF
NA TRBJ1-6 TRBV11-2 NA TGTGCCAGCAGCCCCAATCTAGATTCACCCCTCCACTTT CASSPNLDSPLHF
NA TRBJ1-2 TRBV19 TRBD1 TGTGCCAGTAGTTCCCGGACAGGGGGCGTCCCAGGGGGCTACACCTTC CASSSRTGGVPGGYTF
NA TRBJ1-2 TRBV7-3 NA TGTGCCAGCAGCGCCCCAGGGAACTATGGCTACACCTTC CASSAPGNYGYTF
NA TRBJ2-3 TRBV4-2 NA TGTGCCAGCAGCCAAGTGGCAGATCGTGTGGCAGATACGCAGTATTTT CASSQVADRVADTQYF
once TRBJ2-4 TRBV7-8 NA TGTGCCAGCAGCTTAATCGTTTCGACGGGAGCCAAAAACATTCAGTACTTC CASSLIVSTGAKNIQYF
NA TRBJ2-2 TRBV18 NA TGTGCCAGCTCCCCCTCCAGATTCGGCGGAACGAACACCGGGGAGCTGTTTTTT CASSPSRFGGTNTGELFF
NA TRBJ2-7 TRBV5-1 TRBD2 TGCGCCAGCAGCTTGAGCGGGGTCGGCTACGAGCAGTACTTC CASSLSGVGYEQYF
NA TRBJ1-6 TRBV19 TRBD1 TGTGCCAGTAGAGGACAGGGCAGGTCACCCCTCCACTTT CASRGQGRSPLHF
NA TRBJ2-1 TRBV5-3 TRBD1 TGTGCCAGAAGCTACGACCGGGACAGGGGGCGTGTACGCAATGAGCAGTTCTTC CARSYDRDRGRVRNEQFF
NA TRBJ1-2 TRBV28 NA TGTGCCAGCAGTCTTGCGCGGGGCTACACCTTC CASSLARGYTF
once TRBJ2-3 TRBV15 TRBD2 TGTGCCACCAGCAGAGATCCGGGGGGAAGCACAGATACGCAGTATTTT CATSRDPGGSTDTQYF
NA TRBJ2-3 TRBV28 NA TGTGCCAGCCTAGCTAGCGCCACCGATACGCAGTATTTT CASLASATDTQYF
NA TRBJ1-2 TRBV19 TRBD1 TGTGCCAGTAGTCCCGGGACAGGGCGCGCCTATGGCTACACCTTC CASSPGTGRAYGYTF
NA TRBJ1-2 TRBV9 TRBD1 TGTGCCAGCAGCGCACCCGGGACAGGGCATGGCTACACCTTC CASSAPGTGHGYTF
NA TRBJ1-2 TRBV4-1 NA TGCGCCAGCAGCCTCGGAGCAGACAACTATGGCTACACCTTC CASSLGADNYGYTF
NA TRBJ2-3 TRBV5-1 NA TGCGCCAGCAGCCTGGACATTTCCAGCACAGATACGCAGTATTTT CASSLDISSTDTQYF
NA TRBJ1-3 TRBV19 NA TGTGCCAGTAGTGTGGCGAACGGGATCTCTGGAAACACCATATATTTT CASSVANGISGNTIYF